The 19 T cell receptor beta chains in this list originate from one sample, sequenced in a study of T cells in Graves' hyperthyroidism and ophthalmopathy. Amplification targeted TCR beta CDR3 regions from RNA transcripts. TCR CDR3 underwent first-round RT-PCR with the HTBI primer set. TCRdb reprocessed the multiplex PCR reads via MiXCR and lists one record per CDR3 protein. The sample records around 240,000 distinct CDR3 sequences, less than 20% being singletons. Material for sequencing was blood. The receptor source for this set is a young woman with Graves' ophthalmopathy.

The chain recombines TRBV20-1 with TRBJ2-2, with 7 bases fitting TRBD2. The trim removed 1 base at V and 2 bases at J, leaving 4 bases unmatched. CDR3 length equals 15 residues. Per germline, CDR1 DFQATT and CDR2 SNEGSKA (reference sequence). CDR3 bases: TGCAGTGCTAGAGGAAGCGGGATCAACACCGGGGAGCTGTTTTTT. It translates to CSARGSGINTGELFF.

This clonotype was found many times. CDR3 residues: CATMEQNSVYSNQPQHF. The CDR3 coding sequence is TGTGCCACTATGGAACAGAATTCCGTTTATAGCAATCAGCCCCAGCATTTT. This rearrangement joins TRBV28 to TRBJ1-5; no clear D. Germline lookup yields CDR1 MDHEN and CDR2 SYDVKM. The length of the CDR3 is 17 residues. V lost 10 bases and J lost 0, with 22 bases in between.

The chain employs TRBV4-3 and TRBJ2-1, with D maybe TRBD1 (6 bases). V lost 3 bases, J lost 6 bases, and 18 bases lay in between. Germline V lookup: CDR1 LGHNA, CDR2 YSLEER. This CDR3 contains 16 residues. CDR3 in DNA: TGCGCCAGCAGCCACAGGTCGGCAGGGGTTCGCAATGAGCAGTTCTTC. As protein: CASSHRSAGVRNEQFF.

This clonotype was recorded at least ten times. The rearrangement links TRBV12-3 or TRBV12-4 to TRBJ2-1; no reliable D call. V was shortened by 6 bases and J by 5 bases, with 8 bases between the two germline ends. This CDR3 contains 12 residues. CDR3 protein: CASSHRNNEQFF. The CDR3 nucleotides are TGTGCCAGCAGCCACCGAAACAATGAGCAGTTCTTC.

The rearrangement links TRBV29-1 to TRBJ2-1; 13 nucleotides agree with TRBD2. Germline V gene lookup returns CDR1 SQVTM and CDR2 ANQGSEA. CDR3 length: 17 amino acids. Unmatched junction bases numbered 12, after V lost 6 bases and J lost 4 bases. CDR3: CSVSYPGTSGVYNEQFF. In nucleotides, the CDR3 is TGCAGCGTCTCCTACCCCGGGACTAGCGGGGTATACAATGAGCAGTTCTTC.

In its sample, this clonotype was seen many times. The chain joins TRBV6-1 to TRBJ2-3, with 12 bases matching TRBD2. Germline CDR1 MNHNS, CDR2 SASEGT. With V trimmed by 2 bases and J by 5 bases, 11 bases remained unmatched. The CDR3 has 18 residues. In DNA, the CDR3 is TGTGCCAGCAGTGAACTTACTAGCGGGAGGCCGGGGGGAGATACGCAGTATTTT. It is translated as CASSELTSGRPGGDTQYF.

This clonotype was picked up many times. The V and J genes are TRBV10-3 and TRBJ2-3, with 10 bases matching TRBD2. Germline V gene data show CDR1 as ENHRY and CDR2 as SYGVKD. Trimming removed 6 bases from V and 2 bases from J; junction bases left unmatched: 8. The CDR3 extends over 16 amino acids. The CDR3 DNA follows: TGTGCCATCAGAGCATCTAGCGGGGGTCACACAGATACGCAGTATTTT. Translated: CAIRASSGGHTDTQYF.

At least ten counts were recorded for this clonotype. The rearrangement joins TRBV14 to TRBJ2-5; TRBD2 might be the D (5 bases). Trimming pared 1 base from V and 3 bases from J, leaving 6 bases between. Per germline, CDR1 SGHDN and CDR2 FVKESK. The CDR3 is made up of 13 amino acids. The CDR3 sequence: CASSQGRKETQYF. The CDR3 DNA sequence: TGTGCCAGCAGCCAAGGGAGGAAAGAGACCCAGTACTTC.

This clonotype was recorded at least ten times. The genes are TRBV29-1 and TRBJ2-5; no definite D call. Trimming pared 8 bases from V and 1 base from J, leaving 2 bases between. CDR3 length equals 9 residues. Germline CDR1 reads SQVTM; CDR2 reads ANQGSEA. The CDR3 DNA reads as TGCAGCCCCCAAGAGACCCAGTACTTC. Translating it yields CSPQETQYF.

There are many counts of this clonotype. This chain uses TRBV29-1 with TRBJ1-2; D call uncertain. Germline V gene lookup returns CDR1 SQVTM and CDR2 ANQGSEA. The length of the CDR3 is 11 residues. V gave up 2 bases and J gave up 6 bases, with 7 bases separating them. The DNA for the CDR3 is TGCAGCGTTGAAAGGAAGCATGGCTACACCTTC. It translates to CSVERKHGYTF.

The sample holds many counts of this clonotype. The CDR3 region has the DNA TGTGCCAGCAGGCCACTACGGAAGGGGAGACGAAATTCTAGCACAGATACGCAGTATTTT. Amino acids: CASRPLRKGRRNSSTDTQYF. The chain employs TRBV11-2 and TRBJ2-3; tentatively, D is TRBD1 or TRBD2 (5 bases each). The CDR3 is 20 amino acids. The germline V gene has CDR1 SGHAT and CDR2 FQNNGV. V lost 6 bases and J 0 bases, leaving 28 bases between the germline ends. The complete variable domain, with remaining parts taken from reference TRBV11-2 and TRBJ2-3, reads EAGVAQSPRYKIIEKRQSVAFWCNPISGHATLYWYQQILGQGPKLLIQFQNNGVVDDSQLPKDRFSAERLKGVDSTLKIQPAKLEDSAVYLCASRPLRKGRRNSSTDTQYFGPGTRLTVL.

This clonotype was recorded at least ten times. J is TRBJ1-1 and V is TRBV6-1; D remains unclear. The CDR3 has 14 residues. V lost 7 bases to trimming and J lost 4 bases, with 16 bases between them. CDR1 and CDR2 from the germline V gene are MNHNS and SASEGT. Here the CDR3 reads CASIFKPGSTEAFF. DNA for the CDR3: TGTGCCAGCATTTTCAAGCCAGGTTCCACTGAAGCTTTCTTT.

This clonotype was seen at least ten times. V and J are TRBV6-2 or TRBV6-3 and TRBJ2-1; TRBD1 is a possible D gene (6 bases). Trimming cost V 0 bases and J 4 bases, with 13 bases left between them. The CDR3 runs 16 residues. Germline loops: CDR1 MNHEY, CDR2 SVGEGT. This CDR3 reads CASSYSTGTMYNEQFF. CDR3 nucleotide sequence: TGTGCCAGCAGTTACTCGACTGGGACAATGTACAATGAGCAGTTCTTC.

This clonotype was found many times. V usage is TRBV6-1 and J usage is TRBJ2-1; TRBD2 might be the D (6 bases). CDR1 and CDR2 from the germline V gene are MNHNS and SASEGT. V lost 1 base and J lost 3, with 16 bases in between. This CDR3 comprises 17 residues. The CDR3 sequence: CASSEGATSFIYNEQFF. CDR3 sequence (DNA): TGTGCCAGCAGTGAAGGGGCTACTAGCTTTATCTACAATGAGCAGTTCTTC.

This clonotype was counted a few times. The rearrangement uses TRBV25-1 and TRBJ2-1; TRBD2 might be the D (5 bases). With 4 bases removed from V and 4 bases from J, the gap between germline ends came to 17 bases. In germline, CDR1 is MGHDK, CDR2 SYGVNS. The CDR3 covers 16 residues. The CDR3 spells CASSAPASGAYNEQFF. CDR3 DNA sequence: TGTGCCAGCAGTGCCCCCGCCAGCGGAGCTTACAATGAGCAGTTCTTC. The complete variable domain, with remaining parts taken from reference TRBV25-1 and TRBJ2-1, reads EADIYQTPRYLVIGTGKKITLECSQTMGHDKMYWYQQDPGMELHLIHYSYGVNSTEKGDLSSESTVSRIRTEHFPLTLESARPSHTSQYLCASSAPASGAYNEQFFGPGTRLTVL.

This clonotype was counted many times. This chain joins TRBV7-8 and TRBJ2-5; 10 bases are a match to TRBD1. This CDR3 region has 15 residues. Losses at the gene ends were 5 bases for V and 5 bases for J; bases not matched to a gene: 8. Germline loops: CDR1 SGHVS, CDR2 FQNEAQ. The CDR3 coding sequence is TGTGCCAGCAGCCAGGACAGGGGGAGTATCGAGACCCAGTACTTC. The encoded protein is CASSQDRGSIETQYF.

The table lists this clonotype with many counts. The rearrangement uses TRBV6-1 and TRBJ2-5; 11 nucleotides align to TRBD2. Trimming removed 6 bases from V and 3 bases from J; junction bases left unmatched: 6. The germline V gene encodes CDR1 MNHNS and CDR2 SASEGT. The CDR3 loop spans 15 amino acids. The CDR3 coding sequence is TGTGCCAGCAGGAAACTAGCGGGGGAAAAAGAGACCCAGTACTTC. Its protein product is CASRKLAGEKETQYF.

V usage is TRBV20-1 and J usage is TRBJ2-3; TRBD2 agrees at 13 bases. CDR1 is DFQATT, CDR2 SNEGSKA, per germline (reference sequence). The CDR3 consists of 15 residues. With V trimmed by 2 bases and J by 4 bases, 3 bases remained unmatched. For the CDR3, the DNA is TGCAGTGCTAGAAGGACTAGCGGGAGACCAGATACGCAGTATTTT. Amino acids: CSARRTSGRPDTQYF.

This clonotype was counted at least ten times. The chain uses TRBV24-1 and TRBJ1-2, with 9 bases lining up with TRBD1. Germline V CDR1 and CDR2: KGHDR, SFDVKD. The CDR3 contains 16 residues. The junction had 6 bases not matched to a gene; V was cut back by 0 bases and J by 5 bases. Here the CDR3 reads CATSDLGRDRAYGYTF. The CDR3 nucleotides are TGTGCCACCAGTGATTTGGGCCGGGACAGGGCGTATGGCTACACCTTC.